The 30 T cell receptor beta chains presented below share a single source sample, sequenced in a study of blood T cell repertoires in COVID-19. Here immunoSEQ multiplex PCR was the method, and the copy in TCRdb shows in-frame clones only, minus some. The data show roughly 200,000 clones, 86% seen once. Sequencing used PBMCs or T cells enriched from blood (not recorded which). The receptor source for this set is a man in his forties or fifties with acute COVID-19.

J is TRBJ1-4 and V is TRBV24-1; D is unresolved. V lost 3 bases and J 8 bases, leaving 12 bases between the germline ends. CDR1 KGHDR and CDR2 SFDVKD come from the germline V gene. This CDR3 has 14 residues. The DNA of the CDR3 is TGTGCCACCAGTGATCCAACGGTTGCCGAAAAACTGTTTTTT. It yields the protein CATSDPTVAEKLFF.

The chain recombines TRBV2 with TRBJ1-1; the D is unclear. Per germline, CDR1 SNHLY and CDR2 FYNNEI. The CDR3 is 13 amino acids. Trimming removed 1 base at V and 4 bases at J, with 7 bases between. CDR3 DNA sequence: TGTGCCAGCAGTGAAGAAACTGGCACTGAAGCTTTCTTT. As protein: CASSEETGTEAFF.

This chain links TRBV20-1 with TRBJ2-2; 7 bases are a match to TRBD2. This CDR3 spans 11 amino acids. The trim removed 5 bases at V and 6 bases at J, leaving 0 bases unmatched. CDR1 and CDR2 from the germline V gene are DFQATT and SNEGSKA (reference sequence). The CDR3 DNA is TGCAGTGCTGGGGGGGCCGGGGAGCTGTTTTTT. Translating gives CSAGGAGELFF.

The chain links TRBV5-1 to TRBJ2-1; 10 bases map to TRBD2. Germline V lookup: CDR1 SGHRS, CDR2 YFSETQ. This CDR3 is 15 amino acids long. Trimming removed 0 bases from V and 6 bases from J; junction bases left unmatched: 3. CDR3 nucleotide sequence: TGCGCCAGCAGCTTGGGAGCGGGAGGGCCCAATGAGCAGTTCTTC. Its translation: CASSLGAGGPNEQFF.

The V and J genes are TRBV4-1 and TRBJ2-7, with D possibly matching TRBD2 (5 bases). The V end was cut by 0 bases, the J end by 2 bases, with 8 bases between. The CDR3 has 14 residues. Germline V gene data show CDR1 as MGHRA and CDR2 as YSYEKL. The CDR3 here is CASSQESRAYEQYF. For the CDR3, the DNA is TGCGCCAGCAGCCAAGAGTCGCGGGCCTACGAGCAGTACTTC.

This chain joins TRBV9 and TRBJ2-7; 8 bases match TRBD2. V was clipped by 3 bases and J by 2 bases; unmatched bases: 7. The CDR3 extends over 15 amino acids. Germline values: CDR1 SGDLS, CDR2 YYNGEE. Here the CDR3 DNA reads TGTGCCAGCAGCGCGGGAGGGAGTTCCACCTACGAGCAGTACTTC. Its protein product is CASSAGGSSTYEQYF.

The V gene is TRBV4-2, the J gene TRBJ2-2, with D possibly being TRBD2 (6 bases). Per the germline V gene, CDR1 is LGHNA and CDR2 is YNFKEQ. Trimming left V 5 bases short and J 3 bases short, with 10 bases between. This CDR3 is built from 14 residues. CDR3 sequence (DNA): TGTGCCAGCAGCGCACCGGGGGACACCGGGGAGCTGTTTTTT. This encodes CASSAPGDTGELFF.

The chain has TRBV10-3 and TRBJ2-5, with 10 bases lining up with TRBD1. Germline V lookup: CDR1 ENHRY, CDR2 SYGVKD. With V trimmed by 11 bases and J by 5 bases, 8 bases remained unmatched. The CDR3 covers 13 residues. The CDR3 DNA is TGTGCCTCGAGACAGGGGGCTGATGAGACCCAGTACTTC. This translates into CASRQGADETQYF.

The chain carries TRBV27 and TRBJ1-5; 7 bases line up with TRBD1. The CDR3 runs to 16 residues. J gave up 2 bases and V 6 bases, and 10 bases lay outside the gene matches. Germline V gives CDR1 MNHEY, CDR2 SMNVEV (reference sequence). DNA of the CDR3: TGTGCCAGCAGGGAAAGGGGGCGCGACGGCAATCAGCCCCAGCATTTT. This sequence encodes CASRERGRDGNQPQHF.

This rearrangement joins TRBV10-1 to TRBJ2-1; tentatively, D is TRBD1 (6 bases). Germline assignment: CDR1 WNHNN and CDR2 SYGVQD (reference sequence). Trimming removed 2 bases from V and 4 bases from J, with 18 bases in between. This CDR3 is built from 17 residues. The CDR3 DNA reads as TGCGCCAGCAGTGAGGGGGGCGTCTCCTCCCAATACAATGAGCAGTTCTTC. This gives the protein CASSEGGVSSQYNEQFF.

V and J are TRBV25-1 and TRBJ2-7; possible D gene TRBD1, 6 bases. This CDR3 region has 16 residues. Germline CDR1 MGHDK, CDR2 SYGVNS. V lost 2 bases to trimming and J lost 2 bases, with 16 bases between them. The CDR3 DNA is TGTGCCAGCAGTGAAACAAACAGGGTTATGGCCTACGAGCAGTACTTC. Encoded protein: CASSETNRVMAYEQYF.

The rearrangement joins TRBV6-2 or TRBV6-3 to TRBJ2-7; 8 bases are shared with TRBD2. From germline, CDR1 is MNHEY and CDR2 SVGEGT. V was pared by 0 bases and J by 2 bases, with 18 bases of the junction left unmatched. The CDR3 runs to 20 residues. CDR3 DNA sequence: TGTGCCAGCAGTTACTCGCCAGCGGGAGTACTGTCAGGCCCACCCTACGAGCAGTACTTC. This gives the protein CASSYSPAGVLSGPPYEQYF.

Written as DNA, the CDR3 is TGTGCCAGCAGCTTAGCGTTAGCGGCTCCGGCGGGTCCCCTCCACTTT. It translates to CASSLALAAPAGPLHF. V and J are TRBV7-9 and TRBJ1-6; D is unclear. CDR3 length: 16 residues. The germline CDR1 and CDR2 sequences are SEHNR and FQNEAQ (reference sequence). V was clipped by 0 bases and J by 13 bases, with 19 bases between them.

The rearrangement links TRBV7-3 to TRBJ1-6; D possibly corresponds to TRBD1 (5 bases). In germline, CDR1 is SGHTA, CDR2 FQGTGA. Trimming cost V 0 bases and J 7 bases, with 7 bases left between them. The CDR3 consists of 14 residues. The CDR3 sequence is CASSLTGVNSPLHF. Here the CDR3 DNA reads TGTGCCAGCAGCTTAACAGGGGTGAATTCACCCCTCCACTTT.

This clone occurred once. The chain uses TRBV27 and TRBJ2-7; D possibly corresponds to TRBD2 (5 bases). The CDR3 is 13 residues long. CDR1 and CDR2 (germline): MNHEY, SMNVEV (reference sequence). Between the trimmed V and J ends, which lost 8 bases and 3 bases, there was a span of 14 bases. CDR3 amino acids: CASGMFRGYEQYF. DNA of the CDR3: TGTGCCAGCGGAATGTTTCGGGGCTACGAGCAGTACTTC.

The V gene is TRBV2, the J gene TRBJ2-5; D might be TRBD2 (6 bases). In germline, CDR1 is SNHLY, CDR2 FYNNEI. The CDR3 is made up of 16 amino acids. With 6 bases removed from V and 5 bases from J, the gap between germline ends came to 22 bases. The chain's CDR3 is CASSPGEGAFGETQYF. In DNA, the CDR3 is TGTGCCAGCAGCCCGGGGGAAGGGGCTTTCGGGGAGACCCAGTACTTC.

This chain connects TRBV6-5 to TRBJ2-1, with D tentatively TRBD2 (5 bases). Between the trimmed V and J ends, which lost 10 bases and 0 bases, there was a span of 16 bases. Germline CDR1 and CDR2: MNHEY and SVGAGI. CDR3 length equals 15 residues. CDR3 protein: CATKAALFSYNEQFF. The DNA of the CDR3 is TGTGCCACCAAAGCGGCTCTCTTCTCCTACAATGAGCAGTTCTTC.

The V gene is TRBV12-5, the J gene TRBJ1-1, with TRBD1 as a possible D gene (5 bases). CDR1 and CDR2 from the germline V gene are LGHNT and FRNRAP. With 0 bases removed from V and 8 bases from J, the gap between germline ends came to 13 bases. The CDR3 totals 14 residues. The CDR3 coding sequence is TGTGCTAGTGGTTTGGTACGGGGGGAGTTCGAAGCTTTCTTT. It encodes CASGLVRGEFEAFF.

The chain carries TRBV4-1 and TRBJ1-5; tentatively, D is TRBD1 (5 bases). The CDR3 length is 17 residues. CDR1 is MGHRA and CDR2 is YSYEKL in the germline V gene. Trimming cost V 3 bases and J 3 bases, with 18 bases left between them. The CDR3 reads CASSQNPRGAFNQPQHF. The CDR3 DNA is TGCGCCAGCAGCCAGAACCCGCGGGGCGCTTTCAATCAGCCCCAGCATTTT.

The CDR3 protein is CASSLRGQQFF. CDR3 in DNA: TGTGCCAGCAGTTTAAGGGGCCAGCAGTTCTTC. The chain is built from TRBV12-3 or TRBV12-4 and TRBJ2-1; a possible D gene is TRBD1 (5 bases). The V end lost 2 bases, the J end lost 11 bases, and 7 bases lay between the germline ends. The CDR3 length is 11 residues.

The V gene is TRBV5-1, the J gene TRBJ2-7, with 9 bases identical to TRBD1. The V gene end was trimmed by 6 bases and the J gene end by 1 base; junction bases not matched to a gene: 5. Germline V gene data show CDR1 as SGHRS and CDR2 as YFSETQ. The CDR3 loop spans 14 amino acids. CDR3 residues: CASKVGTGSYEQYF. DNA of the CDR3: TGCGCCAGCAAGGTAGGGACAGGGTCCTACGAGCAGTACTTC.

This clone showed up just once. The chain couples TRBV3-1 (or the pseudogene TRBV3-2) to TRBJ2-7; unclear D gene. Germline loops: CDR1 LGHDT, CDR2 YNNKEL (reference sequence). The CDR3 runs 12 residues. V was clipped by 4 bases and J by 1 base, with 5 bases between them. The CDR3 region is CASSPRSYEQYF. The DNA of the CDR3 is TGTGCCAGCAGCCCTCGTTCCTACGAGCAGTACTTC.

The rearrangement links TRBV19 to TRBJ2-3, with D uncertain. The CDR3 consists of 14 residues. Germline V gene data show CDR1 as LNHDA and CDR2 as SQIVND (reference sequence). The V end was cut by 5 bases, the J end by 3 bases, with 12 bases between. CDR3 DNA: TGTGCCAGTAGTCAACAGTATCTAACAGATACGCAGTATTTT. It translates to CASSQQYLTDTQYF.

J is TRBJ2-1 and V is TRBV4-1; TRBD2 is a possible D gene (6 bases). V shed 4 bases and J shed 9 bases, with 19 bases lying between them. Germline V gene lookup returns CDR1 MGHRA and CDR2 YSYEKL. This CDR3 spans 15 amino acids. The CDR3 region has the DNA TGCGCCAGCAGCCCGAAGGAGGGAGGTAGGGTTGAGCAGTTCTTC. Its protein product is CASSPKEGGRVEQFF.

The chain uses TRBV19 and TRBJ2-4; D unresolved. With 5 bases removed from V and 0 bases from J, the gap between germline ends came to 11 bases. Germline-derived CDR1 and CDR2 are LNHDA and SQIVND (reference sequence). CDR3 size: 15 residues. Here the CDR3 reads CASSVGAIAKNIQYF. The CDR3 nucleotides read TGTGCCAGTAGTGTGGGCGCTATAGCCAAAAACATTCAGTACTTC.

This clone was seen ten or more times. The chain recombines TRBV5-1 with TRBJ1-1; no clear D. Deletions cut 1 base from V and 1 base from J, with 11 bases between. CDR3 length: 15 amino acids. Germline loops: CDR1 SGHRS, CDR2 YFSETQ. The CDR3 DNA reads TGCGCCAGCAGCTTGTTTACGGGTGGGAACACTGAAGCTTTCTTT. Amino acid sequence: CASSLFTGGNTEAFF.

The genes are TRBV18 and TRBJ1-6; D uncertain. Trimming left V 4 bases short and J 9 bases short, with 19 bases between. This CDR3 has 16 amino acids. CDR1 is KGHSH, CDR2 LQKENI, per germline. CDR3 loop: CASSLSSTELGSPLHF. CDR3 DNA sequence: TGTGCCAGCTCACTTTCCTCGACGGAGTTGGGTTCACCCCTCCACTTT.

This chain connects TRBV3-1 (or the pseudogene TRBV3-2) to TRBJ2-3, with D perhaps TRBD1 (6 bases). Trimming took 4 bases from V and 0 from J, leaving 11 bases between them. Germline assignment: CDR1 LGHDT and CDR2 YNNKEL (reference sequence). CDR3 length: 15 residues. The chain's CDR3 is CASSLGGASTDTQYF. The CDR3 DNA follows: TGTGCCAGCAGCCTTGGGGGCGCTAGCACAGATACGCAGTATTTT.

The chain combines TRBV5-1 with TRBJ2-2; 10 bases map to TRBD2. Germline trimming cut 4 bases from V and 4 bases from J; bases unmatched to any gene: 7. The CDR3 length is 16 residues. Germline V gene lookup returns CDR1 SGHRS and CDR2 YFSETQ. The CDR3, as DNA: TGCGCCAGCAGCGTGCTAGCGGGAGAGTTCACCGGGGAGCTGTTTTTT. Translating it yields CASSVLAGEFTGELFF.

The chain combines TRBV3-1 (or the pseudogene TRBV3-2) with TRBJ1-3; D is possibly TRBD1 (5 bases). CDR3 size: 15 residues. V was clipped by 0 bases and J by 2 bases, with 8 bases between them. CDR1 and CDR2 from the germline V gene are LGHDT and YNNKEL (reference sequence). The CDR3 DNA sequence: TGTGCCAGCAGCCAAGATGCAGGGCCTGGAAACACCATATATTTT. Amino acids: CASSQDAGPGNTIYF.